These T cell receptor beta chains were read from a single sample in a study of CD8 T cells in Susac syndrome. TCRdb re-called the immunoSEQ multiplex PCR reads through MiXCR, storing one row per CDR3 protein. The top ten clones hold around 0.21% of a sample with about 150,000 distinct CDR3 sequences, approximately 94% of them seen once. Sequenced: CD8+ T cells from PBMCs. Receptors were obtained from a human donor with multiple sclerosis. CDR3s include the opening cysteine and the closing phenylalanine or tryptophan. The D gene is left open where the match is weak. The listing skips clone size in some rows; elsewhere it reads once, few, many or a size class.

clone size	D gene	V gene	J gene	CDR3 protein	CDR3 DNA
once	TRBD1	TRBV20-1	TRBJ1-5	CSARDLRGPGDQPQHF	TGCAGTGCTAGAGATCTGAGGGGGCCGGGGGATCAGCCCCAGCATTTT
.	TRBD1	TRBV13	TRBJ1-2	CASSTRGPDGYTF	TGTGCCAGCAGCACGAGGGGGCCGGATGGCTACACCTTC
few	.	TRBV9	TRBJ2-5	CASSVDGETQYF	TGTGCCAGCAGCGTAGATGGGGAGACCCAGTACTTC
.	.	TRBV30	TRBJ1-1	CAWSEGEGTEAFF	TGTGCCTGGAGTGAGGGAGAGGGTACTGAAGCTTTCTTT
.	.	TRBV12-3/TRBV12-4	TRBJ2-6	CASSFGETGANVLTF	TGTGCCAGCAGTTTCGGGGAGACTGGGGCCAACGTCCTGACTTTC
.	.	TRBV7-9	TRBJ2-3	CASSLDGQPSTDTQYF	TGTGCCAGCAGCTTAGATGGACAACCGTCCACAGATACGCAGTATTTT
.	TRBD2	TRBV4-1	TRBJ2-1	CASSQAGGVEQFF	TGCGCCAGCAGCCAAGCTGGGGGGGTTGAGCAGTTCTTC
.	TRBD2	TRBV2	TRBJ2-7	CASRASGGAYEQYF	TGTGCCAGCAGGGCCAGCGGGGGAGCCTACGAGCAGTACTTC
.	TRBD2	TRBV9	TRBJ2-3	CATSSGGYTDTQYF	TGTGCCACCTCTAGCGGGGGATACACAGATACGCAGTATTTT
.	.	TRBV19	TRBJ1-5	CASSILRDQPQHF	TGTGCCAGTAGTATCCTCAGGGATCAGCCCCAGCATTTT
.	TRBD1	TRBV10-3	TRBJ2-7	CAISVGQGPYEQYF	TGTGCCATCAGCGTCGGACAGGGGCCCTACGAGCAGTACTTC
.	.	TRBV30	TRBJ1-2	CAWSVFPNYGYTF	TGTGCCTGGAGTGTCTTTCCTAACTATGGCTACACCTTC
.	.	TRBV9	TRBJ1-1	CASSVADGVNTEAFF	TGTGCCAGCAGCGTAGCTGACGGTGTGAACACTGAAGCTTTCTTT
.	.	TRBV9	TRBJ2-3	CASSGNTDTQYF	TGTGCCAGCAGCGGCAACACAGATACGCAGTATTTT